This T cell receptor beta chain was identified during a study of blood T cells in healthy people across ages. Study-wide findings and caveats: PBMCs left unsorted prevented a conclusive naive versus antigen-experienced comparison.

CDR1 SGHRS and CDR2 YFSETQ come from the germline V gene. The CDR3 sequence is 15 residues long. V trimming: 2 bases; J trimming: 8 bases; junction bases outside the gene matches: 12. Alongside a J-beta primer mix, a sample-barcoded 5' primer served in a second PCR lasting about 7 to 12 cycles. TCRdb re-called the 5' RACE reads with MiXCR, one entry per CDR3 protein. The sample has 1.5 million to 2 million distinct CDR3 sequences, roughly 28% seen once; the top ten hold roughly 8.2%. Concerning this clonotype: Antigen specificity is unknown.

The specimen was blood. V usage is TRBV5-1 and J usage is TRBJ1-2; 7 bases fit TRBD1. The source of this sequence is a woman aged 25 to 39 in good health. The CDR3 region has the DNA TGCGCCAGCAGCTTCGACAGGGTTCGATCGAGCGGCTACACCTTC. Its translation is CASSFDRVRSSGYTF.